The 25 T cell receptor beta chains reported below all come from one sample, sequenced in a study of early stage breast cancer tumors. TCRdb's table, derived via immunoSEQ multiplex PCR, lists solely in-frame clones and lacks some. Found here are 25,000 to 35,000 clones, 75% to 85% of them singletons; the top ten hold about 13%. The specimen was blood. These receptors were obtained from a person aged 55-75 years with breast cancer.

V usage is TRBV11-2 and J usage is TRBJ2-1, with 11 bases aligning to TRBD2. The V and J ends lost 5 bases and 4 bases, in that order; junction bases with no gene match: 10. Germline V gene data show CDR1 as SGHAT and CDR2 as FQNNGV. The CDR3 is 17 amino acids. Here the CDR3 DNA reads TGTGCCAGCAGCACCCAACAGACTAGCGGGGCATACAATGAGCAGTTCTTC. It is translated as CASSTQQTSGAYNEQFF.

The chain recombines TRBV11-3 with TRBJ2-1, with D possibly being TRBD1 (6 bases). The CDR3 extends over 13 amino acids. Germline V gene lookup returns CDR1 SGHNT and CDR2 YENEEA. V lost 11 bases to trimming and J lost 5 bases, with 16 bases between them. CDR3 region: CASSGATHNEQFF. The CDR3 nucleotides read TGTGCCTCCTCAGGGGCCACACACAATGAGCAGTTCTTC.

The chain's CDR3 is CASSLVSPSGGYTF. The CDR3 DNA reads TGCGCCAGCAGCTTGGTGTCACCGTCGGGGGGCTACACCTTC. This chain joins TRBV5-1 and TRBJ1-2; unclear D gene. Germline V CDR1 and CDR2: SGHRS, YFSETQ. There are 14 residues in the CDR3. The V end was cut by 0 bases, the J end by 8 bases, with 14 bases between.

The V and J genes are TRBV5-4 and TRBJ2-2; possibly TRBD1 for D (6 bases). With 2 bases removed from V and 6 bases from J, the gap between germline ends came to 8 bases. This CDR3 has 13 amino acids. Germline CDR1 SGHNT, CDR2 YYREEE (reference sequence). Here the CDR3 DNA reads TGTGCCAGCAGCTTAACAGGGTCCGGGGAGCTGTTTTTT. It codes for CASSLTGSGELFF.

This clone was found a few times. The chain uses TRBV5-1 and TRBJ2-7; TRBD1 matches at 7 bases. The CDR3 spans 14 residues. Germline loops: CDR1 SGHRS, CDR2 YFSETQ. V trimming: 3 bases; J trimming: 4 bases; junction bases outside the gene matches: 7. Here the CDR3 reads CASSSLDRPYEQYF. The CDR3 coding sequence is TGCGCCAGCAGCTCCCTGGACAGGCCGTACGAGCAGTACTTC.

This CDR3 is CASSLGTGIGNTIYF. Here the CDR3 DNA reads TGTGCCAGCAGCCTCGGAACAGGGATCGGAAACACCATATATTTT. The chain employs TRBV27 and TRBJ1-3, with TRBD1 as a possible D gene (6 bases). V was trimmed by 6 bases and J by 4 bases, leaving 16 bases between them. The germline V gene encodes CDR1 MNHEY and CDR2 SMNVEV (reference sequence). CDR3 length: 15 amino acids.

This rearrangement joins TRBV6-8 to TRBJ2-2; a possible D gene is TRBD1 (5 bases). The V end lost 4 bases, the J end lost 3 bases, and 12 bases lay between the germline ends. Germline V lookup: CDR1 MNHGY, CDR2 SAAAGT. The CDR3 covers 15 residues. CDR3 nucleotide sequence: TGTGCCAGCAGTTTTGCAGGGCGGTACACCGGGGAGCTGTTTTTT. Amino acids: CASSFAGRYTGELFF.

This chain joins TRBV4-3 and TRBJ2-2; perhaps TRBD1 as D (6 bases). The CDR3 consists of 14 residues. Germline loops: CDR1 LGHNA, CDR2 YSLEER. The ends were cut back, 0 bases at V and 4 bases at J, with 6 bases in the middle. The CDR3: CASSQDRGTGELFF. CDR3 nucleotide sequence: TGCGCCAGCAGCCAAGACAGGGGCACCGGGGAGCTGTTTTTT.

The rearrangement links TRBV19 to TRBJ2-1; TRBD2 matches 14 bases. CDR1 LNHDA and CDR2 SQIVND come from the germline V gene (reference sequence). The CDR3 has 16 residues. J was trimmed by 8 bases and V by 7 bases; bases with no gene match: 10. DNA of the CDR3: TGTGCCAGTACCCATCCGGGACTAGCGGGAGTCCATGAGCAGTTCTTC. Encoded protein: CASTHPGLAGVHEQFF.

This chain links TRBV10-3 with TRBJ2-7; tentative D call: TRBD1 (5 bases). The CDR3 covers 13 residues. Germline V CDR1 and CDR2: ENHRY, SYGVKD. V gave up 3 bases and J gave up 2 bases, with 8 bases separating them. The CDR3, as DNA: TGTGCCATCAGTGAAGACAGCACCTACGAGCAGTACTTC. This codes for CAISEDSTYEQYF.

This clone showed up just once. The chain has TRBV4-3 and TRBJ2-7; weak D call: TRBD2 (6 bases). CDR3 length equals 15 residues. Trimming took off 1 base at V and 0 bases at J, with 10 bases between the two ends. Looked up from germline, CDR1 is LGHNA and CDR2 is YSLEER. The CDR3 is CASSQAWRGSYEQYF. In DNA, the CDR3 is TGCGCCAGCAGCCAAGCGTGGCGGGGCTCCTACGAGCAGTACTTC.

In nucleotides, the CDR3 is TGTGCCTGGGGACCCGGGACAGGGAACGGCTACACCTTC. Protein: CAWGPGTGNGYTF. The chain recombines TRBV30 with TRBJ1-2; 9 nucleotides align to TRBD1. This CDR3 is 13 amino acids long. Looked up from germline, CDR1 is GTSNPN and CDR2 is SVGIG (reference sequence). V lost 5 bases and J lost 8; bases outside the gene matches: 9.

The genes are TRBV5-1 and TRBJ2-1, with 14 bases aligning to TRBD2. Germline V lookup: CDR1 SGHRS, CDR2 YFSETQ. The CDR3 extends over 16 amino acids. The J segment lost 10 bases and the V segment lost 4 bases, leaving 10 bases of the junction unmatched. The CDR3 DNA is TGCGCCAGCAGCCATCGATCGGGACTAGCGGGAGAAGAGCAGTTCTTC. Amino acid sequence: CASSHRSGLAGEEQFF.

The chain is built from TRBV2 and TRBJ2-1; 14 nucleotides line up with TRBD2. There are 16 residues in the CDR3. Germline V CDR1 and CDR2: SNHLY, FYNNEI. V was pared by 1 base and J by 9 bases, with 5 bases of the junction left unmatched. The CDR3 region is CASSEEMTSGRGEQFF. Here the CDR3 DNA reads TGTGCCAGCAGTGAAGAAATGACTAGCGGGAGGGGTGAGCAGTTCTTC.

The CDR3 region is CASSPVEGTRVSGNTIYF. CDR3 nucleotide sequence: TGTGCCAGCAGCCCCGTCGAGGGGACAAGGGTATCTGGAAACACCATATATTTT. The chain uses TRBV14 and TRBJ1-3; D might be TRBD1 (6 bases). CDR1 is SGHDN and CDR2 is FVKESK in the germline V gene. This CDR3 spans 18 amino acids. With 4 bases removed from V and 1 base from J, the gap between germline ends came to 20 bases.

The gene calls are TRBV4-3 and TRBJ1-5, with a tentative D call TRBD1 (5 bases). Germline V gene sequence: CDR1 LGHNA, CDR2 YSLEER. V lost 2 bases to trimming and J lost 2 bases, with 13 bases between them. CDR3 length: 16 amino acids. CDR3 region: CASSQMGGTGNQPQHF. CDR3 in DNA: TGCGCCAGCAGCCAAATGGGGGGGACCGGCAATCAGCCCCAGCATTTT.

The chain links TRBV28 to TRBJ2-1; TRBD2 matches at 12 bases. V lost 7 bases, J lost 7 bases, and 2 bases stayed unmatched. The CDR3 has 13 amino acids. Per the germline V gene, CDR1 is MDHEN and CDR2 is SYDVKM. The DNA for the CDR3 is TGTGCCAGCAAGGGACTAGCGGGTAATGAGCAGTTCTTC. It yields the protein CASKGLAGNEQFF.

Only one count was recorded for this clone. This chain links TRBV5-1 with TRBJ2-7; 8 bases line up with TRBD2. Trimming cost V 1 base and J 5 bases; bases outside gene matches: 8. This CDR3 region has 15 residues. CDR1 and CDR2 (germline): SGHRS, YFSETQ. The CDR3, as DNA: TGCGCCAGCAGCTTGTCCAGCGGGAGTTGGCACGAGCAGTACTTC. It encodes CASSLSSGSWHEQYF.

The chain uses TRBV4-1 and TRBJ2-1; 10 bases align to TRBD2. Germline V gives CDR1 MGHRA, CDR2 YSYEKL. The CDR3 spans 19 residues. Trimming cost V 0 bases and J 0 bases; bases outside gene matches: 8. DNA of the CDR3: TGCGCCAGCAGCCAAGAGACTAGCGGGTCCGCCCGCTCCTACAATGAGCAGTTCTTC. This encodes CASSQETSGSARSYNEQFF.

The chain combines TRBV29-1 with TRBJ2-5, with D maybe TRBD1 (6 bases). Germline V gene data show CDR1 as SQVTM and CDR2 as ANQGSEA. V was cut by 5 bases and J by 4 bases, with 14 bases left in between. CDR3 size: 13 residues. The chain's CDR3 is CSVLWGLGETQYF. CDR3 nucleotides: TGCAGCGTTCTTTGGGGGCTTGGAGAGACCCAGTACTTC.

This CDR3 is CASSVEEGQETQYF. The CDR3 nucleotides are TGTGCCAGCAGCGTAGAGGAGGGGCAAGAGACCCAGTACTTC. The chain is built from TRBV9 and TRBJ2-5; TRBD2 is a possible D gene (6 bases). The V end was cut by 0 bases, the J end by 2 bases, with 8 bases between. Germline loops: CDR1 SGDLS, CDR2 YYNGEE. There are 14 residues in the CDR3.

The V and J genes are TRBV6-1 and TRBJ2-1; the match to TRBD2 covers 10 bases. V lost 3 bases, J lost 10 bases, and 3 bases stayed unmatched. This CDR3 has 13 amino acids. CDR1 is MNHNS, CDR2 SASEGT, per germline. As DNA, the CDR3 is TGTGCCAGCAGTGATTCGGGACTAGCGGAGCAGTTCTTC. Protein sequence: CASSDSGLAEQFF.

The chain recombines TRBV7-2 with TRBJ2-1; D ambiguous. The V end lost 4 bases, the J end lost 0 bases, and 16 bases lay between the germline ends. CDR1 is SGHTA and CDR2 is FQGNSA in the germline V gene. There are 17 residues in the CDR3. Here the CDR3 DNA reads TGTGCCAGCAGCTCCCGTAGTCCCATTAGCTCCTACAATGAGCAGTTCTTC. It codes for CASSSRSPISSYNEQFF.

The CDR3 coding sequence is TGCGCCAGCAGCTTGGGGGAGGAGGGTGGCGAGCAGTACTTC. Translation: CASSLGEEGGEQYF. The rearrangement uses TRBV5-1 and TRBJ2-7, with TRBD2 as a possible D gene (6 bases). Trimming removed 0 bases from V and 6 bases from J, with 13 bases in between. CDR1 is SGHRS and CDR2 is YFSETQ in the germline V gene. CDR3 length equals 14 residues.

The chain's CDR3 is CASSLGRTGSGTIYF. CDR3 nucleotide sequence: TGTGCCAGCAGCTTAGGAAGGACAGGATCGGGCACCATATATTTT. The chain recombines TRBV7-8 with TRBJ1-3; TRBD1 aligns across 7 bases. The germline V gene encodes CDR1 SGHVS and CDR2 FQNEAQ. The CDR3 spans 15 residues. The junction had 9 bases not matched to a gene; V was cut back by 1 base and J by 9 bases. Filled out from reference TRBV7-8 and TRBJ1-3, the complete variable domain reads GAGVSQSPRYKVAKRGQDVALRCDPISGHVSLFWYQQALGQGPEFLTYFQNEAQLDKSGLPSDRFFAERPEGSVSTLKIQRTQQEDSAVYLCASSLGRTGSGTIYFGEGSWLTVV.